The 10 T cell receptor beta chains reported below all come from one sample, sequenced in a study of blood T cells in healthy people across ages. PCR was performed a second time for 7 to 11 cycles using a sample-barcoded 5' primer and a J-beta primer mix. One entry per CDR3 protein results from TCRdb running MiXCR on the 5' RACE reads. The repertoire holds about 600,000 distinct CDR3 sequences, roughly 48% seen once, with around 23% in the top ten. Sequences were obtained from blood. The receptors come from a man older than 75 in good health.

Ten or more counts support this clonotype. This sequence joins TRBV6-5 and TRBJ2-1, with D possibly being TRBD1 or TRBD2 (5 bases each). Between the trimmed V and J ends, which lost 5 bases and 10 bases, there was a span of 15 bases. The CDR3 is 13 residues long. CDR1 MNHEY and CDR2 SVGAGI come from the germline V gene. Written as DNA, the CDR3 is TGTGCCAGCAGTGACTGGGGGAGCTGGGAGCAGTTCTTC. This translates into CASSDWGSWEQFF.

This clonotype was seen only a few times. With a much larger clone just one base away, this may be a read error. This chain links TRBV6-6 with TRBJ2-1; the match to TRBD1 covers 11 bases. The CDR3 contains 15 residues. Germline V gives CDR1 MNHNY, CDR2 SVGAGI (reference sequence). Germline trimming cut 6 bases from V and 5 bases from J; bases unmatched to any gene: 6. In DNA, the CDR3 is TGTGCCAGCAGGGCCGGGACAGGGGGTCACAATGAGCAGTTCTTC. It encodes CASRAGTGGHNEQFF.

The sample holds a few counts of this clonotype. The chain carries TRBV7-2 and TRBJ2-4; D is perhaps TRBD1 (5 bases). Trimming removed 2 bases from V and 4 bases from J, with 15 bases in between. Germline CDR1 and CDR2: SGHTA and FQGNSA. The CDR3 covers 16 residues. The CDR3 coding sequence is TGTGCCAGCAGCTTAATGACTTCACAGGTTAAAAACATTCAGTACTTC. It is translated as CASSLMTSQVKNIQYF.

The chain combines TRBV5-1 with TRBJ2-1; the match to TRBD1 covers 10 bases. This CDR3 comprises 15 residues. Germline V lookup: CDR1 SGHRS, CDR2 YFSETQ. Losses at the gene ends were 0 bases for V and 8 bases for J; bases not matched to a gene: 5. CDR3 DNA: TGCGCCAGCAGCTTGGAGGGACAGGGGCGGCATGAGCAGTTCTTC. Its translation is CASSLEGQGRHEQFF. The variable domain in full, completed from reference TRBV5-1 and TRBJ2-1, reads KAGVTQTPRYLIKTRGQQVTLSCSPISGHRSVSWYQQTPGQGLQFLFEYFSETQRNKGNFPGRFSGRQFSNSRSEMNVSTLELGDSALYLCASSLEGQGRHEQFFGPGTRLTVL.

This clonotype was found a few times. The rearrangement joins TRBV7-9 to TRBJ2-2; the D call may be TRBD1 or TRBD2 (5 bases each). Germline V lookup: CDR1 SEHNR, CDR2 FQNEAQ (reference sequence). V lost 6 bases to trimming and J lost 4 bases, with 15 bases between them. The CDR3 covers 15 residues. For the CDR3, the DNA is TGTGCCAGCAGTTACTCCGGGGCGACCACCGGGGAGCTGTTTTTT. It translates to CASSYSGATTGELFF.

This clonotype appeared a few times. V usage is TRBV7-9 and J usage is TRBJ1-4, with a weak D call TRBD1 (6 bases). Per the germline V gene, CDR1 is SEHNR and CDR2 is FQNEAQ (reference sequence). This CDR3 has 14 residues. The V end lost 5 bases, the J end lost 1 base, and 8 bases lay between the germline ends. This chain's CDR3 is CASSDRKTNEKLFF. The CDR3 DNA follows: TGTGCCAGCAGCGACAGGAAAACTAATGAAAAACTGTTTTTT. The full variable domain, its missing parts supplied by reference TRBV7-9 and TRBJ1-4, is DTGVSQNPRHKITKRGQNVTFRCDPISEHNRLYWYRQTLGQGPEFLTYFQNEAQLEKSRLLSDRFSAERPKGSFSTLEIQRTEQGDSAMYLCASSDRKTNEKLFFGSGTQLSVL.

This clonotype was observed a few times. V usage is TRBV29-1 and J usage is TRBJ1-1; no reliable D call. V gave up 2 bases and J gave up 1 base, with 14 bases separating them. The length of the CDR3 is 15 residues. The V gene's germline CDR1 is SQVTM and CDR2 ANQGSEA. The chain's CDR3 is CSVERMRGPNTEAFF. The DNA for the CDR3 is TGCAGCGTTGAAAGGATGAGAGGTCCGAACACTGAAGCTTTCTTT.

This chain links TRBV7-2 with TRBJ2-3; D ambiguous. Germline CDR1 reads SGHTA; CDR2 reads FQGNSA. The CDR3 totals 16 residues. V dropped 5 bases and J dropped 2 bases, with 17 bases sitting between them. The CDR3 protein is CASSPATRALTDTQYF. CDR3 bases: TGTGCCAGCAGCCCCGCCACCCGCGCTCTCACAGATACGCAGTATTTT. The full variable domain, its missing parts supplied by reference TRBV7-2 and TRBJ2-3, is GAGVSQSPSNKVTEKGKDVELRCDPISGHTALYWYRQSLGQGLEFLIYFQGNSAPDKSGLPSDRFSAERTGGSVSTLTIQRTQQEDSAVYLCASSPATRALTDTQYFGPGTRLTVL.

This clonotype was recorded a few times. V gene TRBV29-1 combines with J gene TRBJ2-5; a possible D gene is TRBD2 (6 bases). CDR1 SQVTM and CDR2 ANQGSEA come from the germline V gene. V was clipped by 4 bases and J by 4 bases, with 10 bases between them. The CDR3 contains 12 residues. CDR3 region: CSVGGVGETQYF. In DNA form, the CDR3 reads TGCAGCGTTGGCGGGGTCGGAGAGACCCAGTACTTC.

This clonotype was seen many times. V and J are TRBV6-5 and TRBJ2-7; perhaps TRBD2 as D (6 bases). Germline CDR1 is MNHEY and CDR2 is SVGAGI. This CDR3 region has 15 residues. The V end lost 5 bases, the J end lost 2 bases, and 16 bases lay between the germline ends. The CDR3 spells CASSPQLSGPYEQYF. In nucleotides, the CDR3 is TGTGCCAGCAGTCCACAACTTAGCGGCCCCTACGAGCAGTACTTC.